One sample yielded the 23 T cell receptor beta chains listed below, sequenced in a study of blood T cell repertoires in COVID-19. Using immunoSEQ multiplex PCR, the repertoire was profiled, and TCRdb retains in-frame clones only, with some absent. The sample yields roughly 140,000 clones, about 80% seen once. The sequenced material came from peripheral blood. The receptors derive from a man in his 70s who had recovered from COVID-19.

This chain joins TRBV4-3 and TRBJ2-7; D gene unclear. Trimming cost V 5 bases and J 1 base, with 15 bases left between them. The CDR3 spans 15 residues. Germline loops: CDR1 LGHNA, CDR2 YSLEER. The CDR3 protein is CASSGGFDSSYEQYF. CDR3 sequence (DNA): TGCGCCAGCAGCGGCGGTTTTGATAGTTCCTACGAGCAGTACTTC.

CDR3 DNA sequence: TGCGCCAGCAGCCAGCCCGGGGGGGACCGATATAATTCACCCCTCCACTTT. Its translation is CASSQPGGDRYNSPLHF. The chain joins TRBV4-1 to TRBJ1-6; D is possibly TRBD1 (5 bases). Germline CDR1 MGHRA, CDR2 YSYEKL. V was pared by 3 bases and J by 4 bases, with 16 bases between. This CDR3 comprises 17 residues.

The rearrangement joins TRBV28 to TRBJ2-7; the D gene is possibly TRBD1 (5 bases). The germline V gene encodes CDR1 MDHEN and CDR2 SYDVKM. Trimming removed 2 bases at V and 3 bases at J, with 11 bases between. The CDR3 spans 14 residues. The CDR3, as DNA: TGTGCCAGCAGTTTAGTCGGGCAGGGCTACGAGCAGTACTTC. Translation: CASSLVGQGYEQYF.

This clone was picked up a small number of times. This chain uses TRBV30 with TRBJ1-2; TRBD1 aligns across 9 bases. Losses at the gene ends were 7 bases for V and 0 bases for J; bases not matched to a gene: 3. This CDR3 is 13 amino acids long. Looked up from germline, CDR1 is GTSNPN and CDR2 is SVGIG (reference sequence). The CDR3 DNA reads TGTGCCTCCGGACAGGGGACTAACTATGGCTACACCTTC. Translating gives CASGQGTNYGYTF.

In this sample, this clone turned up once. This chain links TRBV5-1 with TRBJ2-5; possible D gene TRBD1, 7 bases. The CDR3 consists of 14 residues. Trimming pared 0 bases from V and 4 bases from J, leaving 10 bases between. Per germline, CDR1 SGHRS and CDR2 YFSETQ. CDR3 in amino acids: CASSLGQGGETQYF. The CDR3 DNA follows: TGCGCCAGCAGCTTGGGGCAGGGGGGAGAGACCCAGTACTTC.

The chain joins TRBV5-1 to TRBJ2-3; TRBD1 matches 9 bases. CDR1 SGHRS and CDR2 YFSETQ come from the germline V gene. The V gene end was trimmed by 4 bases and the J gene end by 1 base; junction bases not matched to a gene: 1. The CDR3 is made up of 14 amino acids. CDR3 bases: TGCGCCAGCAGCAGGGACAGGGGCACAGATACGCAGTATTTT. It codes for CASSRDRGTDTQYF.

V usage is TRBV3-1 (or the pseudogene TRBV3-2) and J usage is TRBJ1-1; D ambiguous. Germline-derived CDR1 and CDR2 are LGHDT and YNNKEL (reference sequence). CDR3 length: 14 residues. Trimming stripped 3 bases from V and 1 base from J, with 9 bases between. The DNA of the CDR3 is TGTGCCAGCAGCCAGAACAGTCGGAACACTGAAGCTTTCTTT. Translated, it gives CASSQNSRNTEAFF.

This rearrangement joins TRBV5-1 to TRBJ2-2; 7 nucleotides line up with TRBD1. The CDR3 spans 15 residues. Trimming cost V 6 bases and J 1 base; bases outside gene matches: 6. The germline gives CDR1 SGHRS, CDR2 YFSETQ. In DNA, the CDR3 is TGCGCCAGCAAGACGGGGACAGAGAACACCGGGGAGCTGTTTTTT. Translation: CASKTGTENTGELFF.

This clone came up once. The rearrangement uses TRBV12-3 or TRBV12-4 and TRBJ2-1; D gene ambiguous. This CDR3 is built from 13 residues. Trimming removed 7 bases at V and 4 bases at J, with 11 bases between. In DNA form, the CDR3 reads TGTGCCAGCATTCAAGACTGGTACAATGAGCAGTTCTTC. It yields the protein CASIQDWYNEQFF.

This clone was observed a few times. This chain links TRBV4-1 with TRBJ1-5, with 7 positions matching TRBD1. Germline V gene sequence: CDR1 MGHRA, CDR2 YSYEKL. The J segment lost 6 bases and the V segment lost 2 bases, leaving 4 bases of the junction unmatched. This CDR3 contains 14 residues. CDR3 bases: TGCGCCAGCAGCCAACCAGGGGGGAGTCAGCCCCAGCATTTT. Its translation is CASSQPGGSQPQHF.

The V call is TRBV29-1, the J call TRBJ1-4; D is unresolved. Trimming removed 4 bases from V and 5 bases from J, with 8 bases in between. Per germline, CDR1 SQVTM and CDR2 ANQGSEA. The CDR3 contains 12 residues. DNA of the CDR3: TGCAGCGTTGGGCATCCCAATGAAAAACTGTTTTTT. Translating it yields CSVGHPNEKLFF. Variable domain in full (rest from reference TRBV29-1 and TRBJ1-4): SAVISQKPSRDICQRGTSLTIQCQVDSQVTMMFWYRQQPGQSLTLIATANQGSEATYESGFVIDKFPISRPNLTFSTLTVSNMSPEDSSIYLCSVGHPNEKLFFGSGTQLSVL.

The CDR3 DNA follows: TGCGCCAGCAGCTTGGGTTTTCCTTCCGAGCAGTACTTC. Residues: CASSLGFPSEQYF. The chain is built from TRBV5-1 and TRBJ2-7; the D is unclear. The CDR3 has 13 amino acids. Deletions cut 0 bases from V and 6 bases from J, with 10 bases between. Germline V gives CDR1 SGHRS, CDR2 YFSETQ.

V usage is TRBV7-8 and J usage is TRBJ2-2; TRBD1 agrees at 7 bases. The length of the CDR3 is 17 residues. Trimming cost V 3 bases and J 2 bases; bases outside gene matches: 9. Germline V gene data show CDR1 as SGHVS and CDR2 as FQNEAQ. The CDR3 sequence: CASSFSLRQGNTGELFF. Written as DNA, the CDR3 is TGTGCCAGCAGCTTCAGTCTTCGACAGGGTAACACCGGGGAGCTGTTTTTT.

The chain uses TRBV24-1 and TRBJ2-3; 8 positions agree with TRBD1. This CDR3 has 14 amino acids. Germline V gene lookup returns CDR1 KGHDR and CDR2 SFDVKD. The V segment lost 6 bases and the J segment 1 base; nucleotides outside the gene matches: 2. Here the CDR3 DNA reads TGTGCCACCAGTCCGACAGGGGGCACAGATACGCAGTATTTT. It yields the protein CATSPTGGTDTQYF.

The V and J genes are TRBV5-1 and TRBJ2-7, with 11 bases identical to TRBD2. The CDR3 consists of 18 residues. V lost 3 bases to trimming and J lost 1 base; unmatched junction nucleotides: 12. Germline V CDR1 and CDR2: SGHRS, YFSETQ. The CDR3, as DNA: TGCGCCAGCAGCTCCTTAGCGGGAGGGCCGAAGAAGTCCTACGAGCAGTACTTC. Its protein is CASSSLAGGPKKSYEQYF. The full variable domain, its missing parts supplied by reference TRBV5-1 and TRBJ2-7, is KAGVTQTPRYLIKTRGQQVTLSCSPISGHRSVSWYQQTPGQGLQFLFEYFSETQRNKGNFPGRFSGRQFSNSRSEMNVSTLELGDSALYLCASSSLAGGPKKSYEQYFGPGTRLTVT.

The rearrangement links TRBV6-2 or TRBV6-3 to TRBJ2-5; D is perhaps TRBD2 (6 bases). Germline V lookup: CDR1 MNHEY, CDR2 SVGEGT. Trimming stripped 2 bases from V and 2 bases from J, with 18 bases between. The CDR3 is made up of 17 amino acids. Written as DNA, the CDR3 is TGTGCCAGCAGTTACCCGAGTCTTACGGGGGTTCAAGAGACCCAGTACTTC. This translates into CASSYPSLTGVQETQYF.

The rearrangement uses TRBV6-1 and TRBJ1-3; no definite D call. This CDR3 spans 14 amino acids. V shed 2 bases and J shed 2 bases, with 7 bases lying between them. CDR1 is MNHNS, CDR2 SASEGT, per germline. DNA of the CDR3: TGTGCCAGCAGTGAACGGGGAACTGGAAACACCATATATTTT. This codes for CASSERGTGNTIYF.

The J gene is TRBJ2-7, the V gene TRBV5-6, with 14 bases fitting TRBD2. J lost 2 bases, V lost 0 bases, and 7 bases had no gene match. Germline CDR1 reads SGHDT; CDR2 reads YYEEEE. The CDR3 runs 18 residues. This chain's CDR3 is CASSLVGLAGDGPYEQYF. The CDR3 coding sequence is TGTGCCAGCAGCTTGGTGGGACTAGCGGGAGACGGGCCCTACGAGCAGTACTTC.

On this clone itself: In the same sample, other DNA sequences code for this CDR3. This chain connects TRBV7-9 to TRBJ2-1; 11 nucleotides align to TRBD2. This CDR3 comprises 16 residues. Losses at the gene ends were 6 bases for V and 4 bases for J; bases not matched to a gene: 8. Germline V gene lookup returns CDR1 SEHNR and CDR2 FQNEAQ (reference sequence). CDR3 in DNA: TGTGCCAGCAGTCCTCCAGGGACTAGCGGTTACAATGAGCAGTTCTTC. Translation: CASSPPGTSGYNEQFF.

The chain recombines TRBV2 with TRBJ2-1; 8 bases match TRBD1. Germline CDR1 reads SNHLY; CDR2 reads FYNNEI. V shed 11 bases and J 6 bases; nucleotides not matched to a gene: 12. This CDR3 is built from 14 residues. CDR3 protein: CAGLQAGGRNEQFF. CDR3 in DNA: TGTGCCGGCCTTCAGGCAGGGGGCCGCAATGAGCAGTTCTTC. Filled out from reference TRBV2 and TRBJ2-1, the complete variable domain reads EPEVTQTPSHQVTQMGQEVILRCVPISNHLYFYWYRQILGQKVEFLVSFYNNEISEKSEIFDDQFSVERPDGSNFTLKIRSTKLEDSAMYFCAGLQAGGRNEQFFGPGTRLTVL.

The chain uses TRBV12-3 or TRBV12-4 and TRBJ1-1; 11 bases match TRBD1. Unmatched junction bases numbered 3, after V lost 5 bases and J lost 7 bases. The CDR3 consists of 13 residues. Here the CDR3 reads CASSLGTGGEAFF. The CDR3, as DNA: TGTGCCAGCAGTCTAGGGACAGGGGGTGAAGCTTTCTTT.

The V and J genes are TRBV6-2 or TRBV6-3 and TRBJ2-4; 14 nucleotides line up with TRBD2. The CDR3 has 18 amino acids. Germline V lookup: CDR1 MNHEY, CDR2 SVGEGT. With V trimmed by 5 bases and J by 6 bases, 12 bases remained unmatched. The CDR3: CASSQLSGTSGRGNIQYF. The CDR3 region has the DNA TGTGCCAGCAGTCAATTGTCCGGGACTAGCGGGAGAGGAAACATTCAGTACTTC.

The gene calls are TRBV11-2 and TRBJ1-3; D uncertain. The V and J ends lost 5 bases and 8 bases respectively, with 7 bases between them. Germline values: CDR1 SGHAT, CDR2 FQNNGV. CDR3 length: 11 residues. CDR3 loop: CASSPRDTIYF. In DNA form, the CDR3 reads TGTGCCAGCAGCCCACGGGACACCATATATTTT.